This T cell receptor (beta chain) appears in the sequencing data of a study of blood T cell repertoires in COVID-19. Study information: The United States, Italy and Spain provided the acute and convalescent COVID-19 samples. Sources were T cells, B-cell-depleted T cells, or PBMCs; the material itself was cDNA or gDNA.

Germline V lookup: CDR1 MNHEY, CDR2 SVGAGI. The CDR3 spans 13 residues. Method: immunoSEQ multiplex PCR; TCRdb's copy keeps in-frame clones and lacks some. The sample includes approximately 250,000 clones, approximately 87% of them seen just once. This clone came up many times. An end of the junction does not agree with germline; a read error may underlie this. The receptor comes from a man between 60 and 75 years old who had recovered from COVID-19. The chain is built from TRBV6-5 and TRBJ1-2, with a weak D call TRBD1 (6 bases). Input material: peripheral blood. The CDR3 nucleotides are TGTGCCAGCAGTATATCTTTGCAGGGGACGGGGTTTTTC. Protein sequence: CASSISLQGTGFF.